One and the same sample provided the 13 T cell receptor beta chains below, sequenced in a study of cytomegalovirus exposure and HLA in healthy donors (dated by TCRdb to 2016 to 2017). The method was the immunoSEQ multiplex PCR assay. The multiplex PCR relied on a mix of 60 forward primers for TCR Vbeta segments and 13 reverse primers for TCR Jbeta segments. The immuneACCESS repertoire file appears here via TCRdb, limited to in-frame rearrangements. These files lack a portion of the clones; in checked studies, under half of the deficit traces to unresolved V genes, and the cause of the others is not known. The sample includes 150,000 to 200,000 clones, with over 65% observed a single time. The top ten clonotypes cover over 2% of the sample. The sequencing input was PBMCs. All receptors come from a woman in her 50s in good health and CMV-seropositive.

The V call is TRBV27, the J call TRBJ2-1; D unclear. The ends were cut back, 3 bases at V and 5 bases at J, with 8 bases in the middle. CDR1 and CDR2 from the germline V gene are MNHEY and SMNVEV (reference sequence). The CDR3 extends over 13 amino acids. The CDR3 sequence: CASSFGLHNEQFF. The CDR3 bases are TGTGCCAGCAGTTTTGGCTTACACAATGAGCAGTTCTTC.

The chain links TRBV7-2 to TRBJ1-1, with no clear D. The V end lost 4 bases, the J end lost 0 bases, and 9 bases lay between the germline ends. Germline V gene sequence: CDR1 SGHTA, CDR2 FQGNSA. This CDR3 contains 14 residues. CDR3 sequence reads: CASSSGNMNTEAFF. Here the CDR3 DNA reads TGTGCCAGCAGCTCAGGAAACATGAACACTGAAGCTTTCTTT.

The J gene is TRBJ2-3, the V gene TRBV7-5; TRBD1, the table's D call, lacks a check against the DNA. TRBV7-5 counts as a pseudogene. The CDR3 extends over 17 amino acids. This CDR3 is CARSFNTRKEKTDTQYF. Written as DNA, the CDR3 is TGTGCCAGAAGCTTTAATACCAGGAAGGAAAAGACAGATACGCAGTATTTT.

The chain couples TRBV2 to TRBJ1-2, with TRBD1 matching 7 bases. There are 15 residues in the CDR3. The J segment lost 2 bases and the V segment lost 5 bases, leaving 8 bases of the junction unmatched. Germline CDR1 SNHLY, CDR2 FYNNEI. In DNA form, the CDR3 reads TGTGCCAGCAGTATCCGGGACAGCGGAAACTATGGCTACACCTTC. Encoded protein: CASSIRDSGNYGYTF.

The J gene is TRBJ2-3, the V gene TRBV7-9, with TRBD2 matching over 12 bases. CDR3 length: 17 residues. CDR1 and CDR2 from the germline V gene are SEHNR and FQNEAQ (reference sequence). After removal of 5 bases from V and 1 base from J, the junction contained 7 bases not matched to a gene. CDR3 protein: CASSRRASGGGTDTQYF. CDR3 bases: TGTGCCAGCAGCCGTCGGGCTAGCGGGGGGGGCACAGATACGCAGTATTTT.

The DNA of the CDR3 is TGTGCCAGCAGCTTAGGGGGGGTTGGGGCCAACGTCCTGACTTTC. Translating gives CASSLGGVGANVLTF. The V gene is TRBV7-2, the J gene TRBJ2-6; maybe TRBD2 (6 bases). The CDR3 covers 15 residues. CDR1 and CDR2 from the germline V gene are SGHTA and FQGNSA. Trimming pared 1 base from V and 3 bases from J, leaving 7 bases between.

On this clone: This sample also contains other DNA sequences that code for the same CDR3. The V call is TRBV6-5, the J call TRBJ1-5; D is ambiguous. Looked up from germline, CDR1 is MNHEY and CDR2 is SVGAGI. Trimming stripped 6 bases from V and 0 bases from J, with 6 bases between. This CDR3 has 13 amino acids. The CDR3 sequence is CASRQNSNQPQHF. The CDR3 DNA reads as TGTGCCAGCAGACAGAATAGCAATCAGCCCCAGCATTTT.

The rearrangement uses TRBV7-2 and TRBJ2-2; D is undetermined. This CDR3 is built from 14 residues. With 2 bases removed from V and 0 bases from J, the gap between germline ends came to 4 bases. Germline V gives CDR1 SGHTA, CDR2 FQGNSA. CDR3 region: CASSLQANTGELFF. The CDR3 nucleotides read TGTGCCAGCAGCTTACAGGCGAACACCGGGGAGCTGTTTTTT.

The chain links TRBV7-9 to TRBJ1-1, with D possibly being TRBD1 (5 bases). Trimming removed 8 bases at V and 0 bases at J, with 13 bases between. CDR1 and CDR2 from the germline V gene are SEHNR and FQNEAQ (reference sequence). The CDR3 loop spans 14 amino acids. For the CDR3, the DNA is TGTGCCAGCGCCGGGGGTTTGATGAACACTGAAGCTTTCTTT. Translating gives CASAGGLMNTEAFF. The full variable domain, with the rest looked up from reference TRBV7-9 and TRBJ1-1, is DTGVSQNPRHKITKRGQNVTFRCDPISEHNRLYWYRQTLGQGPEFLTYFQNEAQLEKSRLLSDRFSAERPKGSFSTLEIQRTEQGDSAMYLCASAGGLMNTEAFFGQGTRLTVV.

This chain uses TRBV5-4 with TRBJ2-3, with a possible D match to TRBD2 (5 bases). Trimming cost V 0 bases and J 2 bases, with 13 bases left between them. The CDR3 loop spans 16 amino acids. Looked up from germline, CDR1 is SGHNT and CDR2 is YYREEE (reference sequence). CDR3 sequence: CASSLAAGSNTDTQYF. In nucleotides, the CDR3 is TGTGCCAGCAGCTTGGCTGCGGGCTCAAACACAGATACGCAGTATTTT.

The rearrangement uses TRBV7-2 and TRBJ1-1, with a weak D call TRBD1 (6 bases). This CDR3 spans 14 amino acids. V dropped 5 bases and J dropped 0 bases, with 10 bases sitting between them. Germline CDR1 is SGHTA and CDR2 is FQGNSA. This CDR3 is CASSPGQLNTEAFF. In DNA form, the CDR3 reads TGTGCCAGCAGCCCGGGACAATTGAACACTGAAGCTTTCTTT.

The chain combines TRBV16 with TRBJ1-5; D uncertain. The V gene lost 0 bases and the J gene lost 2 bases, with 5 bases spanning the gap. Germline assignment: CDR1 KGHSY and CDR2 FQNENV. CDR3 size: 14 residues. CDR3 sequence: CASSQSQGNQPQHF. CDR3 sequence (DNA): TGTGCCAGCAGCCAATCCCAGGGCAATCAGCCCCAGCATTTT.

The chain uses TRBV9 and TRBJ2-1, with a possible D match to TRBD2 (6 bases). Germline CDR1 reads SGDLS; CDR2 reads YYNGEE. V lost 7 bases and J 3 bases, leaving 17 bases between the germline ends. The CDR3 is 15 amino acids. The CDR3 nucleotides are TGTGCCAGCTCTTCAGGACTACAGCTCTACAATGAGCAGTTCTTC. Its translation: CASSSGLQLYNEQFF.